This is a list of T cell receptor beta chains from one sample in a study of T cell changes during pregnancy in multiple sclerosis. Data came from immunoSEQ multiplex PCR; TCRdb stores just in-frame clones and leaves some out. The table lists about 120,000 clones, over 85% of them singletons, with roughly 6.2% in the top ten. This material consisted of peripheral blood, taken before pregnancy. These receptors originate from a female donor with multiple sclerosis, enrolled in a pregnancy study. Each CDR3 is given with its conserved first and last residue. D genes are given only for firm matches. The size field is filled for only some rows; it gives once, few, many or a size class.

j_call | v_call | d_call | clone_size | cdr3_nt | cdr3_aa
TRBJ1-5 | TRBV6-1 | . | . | TGTGCCAGCAGCCCCGGCGGGCCCCAGCATTTT | CASSPGGPQHF
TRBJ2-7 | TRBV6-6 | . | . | TGTGCCAGCAGTTACTCTGGGGAGAAGCTCTACGAGCAGTACTTC | CASSYSGEKLYEQYF
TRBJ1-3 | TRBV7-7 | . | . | TGTGCCAGCAGCTTAACAGGCTCCCAAGGAAACACCATATATTTT | CASSLTGSQGNTIYF
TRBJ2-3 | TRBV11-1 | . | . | TGTGCCAGCACCCTCCACGGGGGACCTAGCACAGATACGCAGTATTTT | CASTLHGGPSTDTQYF
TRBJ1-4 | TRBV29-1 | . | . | TGCAGCGTTTTTGGTCGGAATGAAAAACTGTTTTTT | CSVFGRNEKLFF
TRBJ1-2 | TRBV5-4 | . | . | TGTGCCAGCAGCCAAGATTCAAACAGGCTTGGCTACACCTTC | CASSQDSNRLGYTF
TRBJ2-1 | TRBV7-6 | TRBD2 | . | TGTGCCAGCAGCTCTTGGGGGGGTGAGAGGACTGACCAGTTCTTC | CASSSWGGERTDQFF
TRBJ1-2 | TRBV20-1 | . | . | TGCAGTGCAGCGCCGGGGGATGGCTACACCTTC | CSAAPGDGYTF
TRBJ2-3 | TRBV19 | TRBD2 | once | TGTGCCAGTAGTATAACTAGCGGTTCCACAGATACGCAGTATTTT | CASSITSGSTDTQYF
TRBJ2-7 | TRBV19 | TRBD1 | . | TGTGCCAGTAGTATGCGCAGGGGGCTATACGAGCAGTACTTC | CASSMRRGLYEQYF
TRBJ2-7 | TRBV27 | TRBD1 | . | TGTGCCAGCAGTACCGACAGGGCTCCGTCCTACGAGCAGTACTTC | CASSTDRAPSYEQYF
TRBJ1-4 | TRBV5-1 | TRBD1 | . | TGCGCCAGCAGCTTGTCCAGGGGGGACAATGAAAAACTGTTTTTT | CASSLSRGDNEKLFF
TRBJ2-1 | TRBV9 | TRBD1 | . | TGTGCCAGCAGCGACCGACAGGGTTTGGGAAATGAGCAGTTCTTC | CASSDRQGLGNEQFF
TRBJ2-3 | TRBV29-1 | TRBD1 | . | TGCAGCGTTGAACATCCGGACAGGGCCCCAGATACGCAGTATTTT | CSVEHPDRAPDTQYF
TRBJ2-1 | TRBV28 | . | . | TGTGCCAGCAGCCGTGGGCCTTCCCGGCGGGCTGAGCAGTTCTTC | CASSRGPSRRAEQFF
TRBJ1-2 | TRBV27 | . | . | TGTGCCAGCAGCCCAGGGGACACGGACTGGCAAGGCTACACCTTC | CASSPGDTDWQGYTF
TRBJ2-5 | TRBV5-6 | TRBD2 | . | TGTGCCAGCAGCAGGGGCCCGGGGGGAGAGACCCAGTACTTC | CASSRGPGGETQYF
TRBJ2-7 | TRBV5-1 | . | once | TGCGCCAGCAGCTTGAACGGGGTCGGATTCTACGAGCAGTACTTC | CASSLNGVGFYEQYF
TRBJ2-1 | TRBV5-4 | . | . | TGTGCCAGCAGCTTGAAGGGCGGACTCGACAATGAGCAGTTCTTC | CASSLKGGLDNEQFF
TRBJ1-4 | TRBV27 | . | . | TGTGCCAGCAGTCCGTCACCCGGGAGGAATGAAAAACTGTTTTTT | CASSPSPGRNEKLFF
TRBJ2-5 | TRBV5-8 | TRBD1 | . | TGTGCCAGCAGCCACACGGGACAGGGGGAGACCCAGTACTTC | CASSHTGQGETQYF
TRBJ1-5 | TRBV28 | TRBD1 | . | TGTGCCAGCAGTTTCGGGACAGGGCCGCCTTTTAGCAATCAGCCCCAGCATTTT | CASSFGTGPPFSNQPQHF
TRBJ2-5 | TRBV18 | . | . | TGTGCCAGCTCAGAAGGACAGCAAGAGACCCAGTACTTC | CASSEGQQETQYF
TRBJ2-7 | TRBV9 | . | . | TGTGCCAGCAGCGTAGGCGCGGGACTCGTCTACGAGCAGTACTTC | CASSVGAGLVYEQYF
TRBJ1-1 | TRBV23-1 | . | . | TGCGCCAGCAGTCAAGGGGCCAGAACCACTGAAGCTTTCTTT | CASSQGARTTEAFF
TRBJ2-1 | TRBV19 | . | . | TGTGCCAGTAGTATACACTGGGGGAGGTCCTACAATGAGCAGTTCTTC | CASSIHWGRSYNEQFF
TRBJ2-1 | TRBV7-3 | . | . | TGTGCCAGCAGCTTGGGTAGAGGCCTACCATCTTCCTACAATGAGCAGTTCTTC | CASSLGRGLPSSYNEQFF
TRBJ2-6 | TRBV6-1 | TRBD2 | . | TGTGCCAGCAGTGCCTTGGGGGGGGCTGGGGCCAACGTCCTGACTTTC | CASSALGGAGANVLTF
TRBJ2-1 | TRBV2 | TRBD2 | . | TGTGCCAGCTCTGTGAGCGGGGGCGACTGGAATGAGCAGTTCTTC | CASSVSGGDWNEQFF
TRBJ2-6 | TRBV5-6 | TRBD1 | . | TGTGCCAGCAGTTTGTGGGACAGTCCAAGCTCTGGGGCCAACGTCCTGACTTTC | CASSLWDSPSSGANVLTF
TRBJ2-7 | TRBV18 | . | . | TGTGCCAGCTCACCTTCAGGATCCTACGAGCAGTACTTC | CASSPSGSYEQYF
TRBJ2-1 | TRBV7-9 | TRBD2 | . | TGTGCCAGCAGCCCCCGGACTAGCGGGAGGGTGCATGAGCAGTTCTTC | CASSPRTSGRVHEQFF
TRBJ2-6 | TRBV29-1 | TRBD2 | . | TGCAGCGTTGGGGGGGGAGCTGGGGCCAACGTCCTGACTTTC | CSVGGGAGANVLTF
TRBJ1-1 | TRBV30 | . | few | TGTGCCTGGACAGGGATTACTGAAGCTTTCTTT | CAWTGITEAFF
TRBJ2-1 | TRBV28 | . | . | TGTGCCAGCAGTTTGGGCGGAAAAAGGGGATTCTTC | CASSLGGKRGFF
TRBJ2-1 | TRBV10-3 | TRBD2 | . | TGTGCCATCAGTGATCTGACTAGCGCGGGGGCGAATGAGCAGTTCTTC | CAISDLTSAGANEQFF
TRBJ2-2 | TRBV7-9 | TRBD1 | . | TGTGCCAGCAGCTCGGGGACAGGGGACGGGGAGCTGTTTTTT | CASSSGTGDGELFF
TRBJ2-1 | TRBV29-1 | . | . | TGCAGCGTGGCGGACTTCTCCAATGAGCAGTTCTTC | CSVADFSNEQFF